This T cell receptor (beta chain) was obtained from a study of identical twins. Study observations and caveats: The conclusions drew on cross-sectional statistical analysis instead of tracking the same donors. Among out-of-frame alpha sequences shared by twins, low generation probability occurred in excess. While abundant cord blood beta clonotypes carried fewer insertions, memory repertoires showed no such pattern.

Trimming stripped 1 base from V and 4 bases from J, with 8 bases between. Germline V lookup: CDR1 LGHDT, CDR2 YNNKEL (reference sequence). The CDR3 extends over 14 amino acids. In regard to this clonotype: The antigen remains undetermined.

TCRdb itself ran the 5' RACE reads through MiXCR, one entry per CDR3 protein. The top ten hold 2.5% to 3% of the sample, which has a few hundred thousand distinct CDR3 sequences, 9.6% seen once. In addition, the sample was reused for a study of yellow fever vaccine responses in identical twins.

This clonotype was sampled from a woman between 18 and 30 years old in good health. The specimen sequenced was PBMCs. V usage is TRBV3-1 and J usage is TRBJ1-3, with D possibly matching TRBD1 (6 bases). CDR3 loop: CASSQAGVGNTIYF. CDR3 coding DNA: TGTGCCAGCAGCCAAGCAGGGGTCGGAAACACCATATATTTT.